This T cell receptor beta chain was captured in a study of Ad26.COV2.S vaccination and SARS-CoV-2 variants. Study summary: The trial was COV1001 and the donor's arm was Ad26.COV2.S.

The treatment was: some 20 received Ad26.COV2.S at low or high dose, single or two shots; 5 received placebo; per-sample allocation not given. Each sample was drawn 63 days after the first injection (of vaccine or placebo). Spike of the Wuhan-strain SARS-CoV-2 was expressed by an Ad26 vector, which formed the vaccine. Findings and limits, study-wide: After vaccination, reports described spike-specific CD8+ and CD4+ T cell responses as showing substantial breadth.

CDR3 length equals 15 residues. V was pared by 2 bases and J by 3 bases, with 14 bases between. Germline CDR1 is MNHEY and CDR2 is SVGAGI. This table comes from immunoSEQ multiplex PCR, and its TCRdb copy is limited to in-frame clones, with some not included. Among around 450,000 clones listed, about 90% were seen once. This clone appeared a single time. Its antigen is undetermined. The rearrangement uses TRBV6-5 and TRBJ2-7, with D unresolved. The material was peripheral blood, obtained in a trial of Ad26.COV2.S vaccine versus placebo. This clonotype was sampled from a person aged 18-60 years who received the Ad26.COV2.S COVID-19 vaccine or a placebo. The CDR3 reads CASSYMAESGYEQYF. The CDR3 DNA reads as TGTGCCAGCAGTTACATGGCGGAATCGGGCTACGAGCAGTACTTC.